This T cell receptor beta chain originates from a study of graft-versus-host responses after intestinal transplantation. Across the whole study: Induction using anti-thymocyte globulin, followed by tacrolimus and steroids for 2 to 4 years, was given to all recipients.

As concerns this clone: Its matching antigen is unknown.

Trimming shortened V by 4 bases and J by 1 base, and 10 bases separated the two germline ends. The CDR3 consists of 14 residues. In germline, CDR1 is MGHRA, CDR2 YSYEKL. Sequenced by immunoSEQ multiplex PCR; TCRdb stores in-frame clones only, minus some. The sample lists approximately 97,000 clones, 90% to 95% seen once, with more than 0.15% in the top ten. This chain joins TRBV4-1 and TRBJ1-1, with D maybe TRBD1 (5 bases). The sequencing used unstimulated CD4+ T cells sorted from spleen or lymph node cells, collected before transplant. This TCR was recovered from a human donor who was the organ donor for an intestinal transplant. CDR3: CASSPRGENTEAFF. Written as DNA, the CDR3 is TGCGCCAGCAGCCCCCGGGGGGAGAACACTGAAGCTTTCTTT.